Listed below are T cell receptor beta chains from one sample, sequenced in a study of T-cell reconstitution after alpha-beta-depleted transplantation in children. MiXCR, run by TCRdb on the PCR reads, gives a single entry per CDR3 protein. Here the sample spans a few hundred thousand distinct CDR3 sequences, under 15% being singletons. This material consisted of PBMCs from the stem cell graft donor, taken from the stem cell graft. The receptor set was obtained from a human donor who donated a stem cell graft to a child with combined immunodeficiency. CDR3s include the opening cysteine and the closing phenylalanine or tryptophan. The size of a clone is reported for some rows only, either as once, few or many, or as a class for expanded clones.

CDR3 protein,clone size,CDR3 length,J gene,V gene
CATSGQNFGPQPQHF,-,15,TRBJ1-5,TRBV6-2/TRBV6-3
CASSSRLGEQFF,-,12,TRBJ2-1,TRBV7-2
CASSLARTGNTGELFF,few,16,TRBJ2-2,TRBV5-1
CASSHGAGESWGETQYF,few,17,TRBJ2-5,TRBV10-2
CSAREASGANVLTF,many,14,TRBJ2-6,TRBV20-1
CASSPGTSGTEQFF,few,14,TRBJ2-1,TRBV13
CASSLVAANAYEQYF,few,15,TRBJ2-7,TRBV7-2
CASSPGPGRDTEAFF,few,15,TRBJ1-1,TRBV7-2
CSASPVRREQFF,many,12,TRBJ2-1,TRBV20-1
CASSRQGGRSNQPQHF,-,16,TRBJ1-5,TRBV2
CASSSSLQETQYF,few,13,TRBJ2-5,TRBV7-6
CASRNRADTQYF,many,12,TRBJ2-3,TRBV7-6
CASSGGGTQYF,many,11,TRBJ2-5,TRBV12-3/TRBV12-4
CASSLLGRYTDTQYF,-,15,TRBJ2-3,TRBV12-3/TRBV12-4
CASSLGQGRATQYF,many,14,TRBJ2-3,TRBV5-6
CASSEALVLNTEAFF,few,15,TRBJ1-1,TRBV6-1
CASSLDVVRLVAYEQYF,many,17,TRBJ2-7,TRBV11-2
CASSLGAVTEQFF,few,13,TRBJ2-1,TRBV12-3/TRBV12-4
CSAGTVRNTEAFF,-,13,TRBJ1-1,TRBV29-1
CASSLWDSFNEQFF,few,14,TRBJ2-1,TRBV11-2
CASAAGTRSDYEQYF,-,15,TRBJ2-7,TRBV12-3/TRBV12-4
CASSVSPGQDYNEQFF,many,16,TRBJ2-1,TRBV5-1